This TCR beta chain was observed in a study of molecular identifiers for immune sequencing clone quantification. General study findings and limits: A shared barcode on identical TCR molecules could lead to underestimated sizes for highly expanded clones. Over 98% of effector molecules, but under 1% in naive cells, were held by clones with more than 20 RNA copies.

This clonotype was recorded many times. The antigen is unknown. The CDR3 has 15 amino acids. Looked up from germline, CDR1 is PRHDT and CDR2 is FYEKMQ (reference sequence). With V trimmed by 1 base and J by 5 bases, 7 bases remained unmatched. TCRdb itself ran the PCR reads through MiXCR, one entry per CDR3 protein. Of about 640,000 distinct CDR3 sequences detected, less than 20% appear once; the ten largest clones hold 0.85%. The clonotype comes from a human donor in good health. Some libraries in this study had Jurkat cell RNA spiked in. The chain uses TRBV13 and TRBJ1-1, with 7 bases that match TRBD1. Sequenced material: naive CD8+ T cells from blood, with Jurkat cell RNA spiked in. Subset defined: FACS-sorted CD8+CD4-CCR7+CD45RA+ naive T cells. CDR3 amino acids: CASSLVGTAGTEAFF. CDR3 nucleotides: TGTGCCAGCAGCTTAGTGGGGACAGCAGGGACTGAAGCTTTCTTT. Complete variable domain (other parts from reference TRBV13 and TRBJ1-1): AAGVIQSPRHLIKEKRETATLKCYPIPRHDTVYWYQQGPGQDPQFLISFYEKMQSDKGSIPDRFSAQQFSDYHSELNMSSLELGDSALYFCASSLVGTAGTEAFFGQGTRLTVV.